Listed below are T cell receptor beta chains from one sample, sequenced in a study of blood T cell repertoires in COVID-19. Generated by immunoSEQ multiplex PCR, the TCRdb table keeps only in-frame clones and is missing some. The table records under 250,000 clones, roughly four fifths of them present only once. What was sequenced was peripheral blood. The source of these receptors is a woman aged 30 to 39 who had recovered from COVID-19. Both conserved end residues are part of each CDR3. The order of the fields is clone size, V gene, D gene, J gene, CDR3 DNA, CDR3 protein. A D gene is named only where the DNA matches it firmly. A row's size may be missing; if present it is once, few, many or a size class.

.	TRBV5-8	.	TRBJ1-2	TGTGCCAGCAGCTTTCAGGGTGCTAACTATGGCTACACCTTC	CASSFQGANYGYTF
.	TRBV6-6	.	TRBJ1-5	TGTGCCAGCAGTTACTCTGCTGGGCGCGGGCAGCCCCAGCATTTT	CASSYSAGRGQPQHF
.	TRBV5-4	TRBD2	TRBJ2-2	TGTGCCAGCAGCCCGGGGGCTAGCGGGAGGACTAGGGAGCTGTTTTTT	CASSPGASGRTRELFF
.	TRBV10-3	.	TRBJ1-2	TGTGCCATCAGTGAGTCGAGCGGGTTAAGTGGCTACACCTTC	CAISESSGLSGYTF
.	TRBV9	TRBD1	TRBJ1-6	TGTGCCAGCAGCGGCGACAGGGCCAATTCACCCCTCCACTTT	CASSGDRANSPLHF
.	TRBV5-4	TRBD1	TRBJ2-4	TGTGCCAGCAGCCACCCGGGACAGACAGACATTCAGTACTTC	CASSHPGQTDIQYF
few	TRBV11-3	.	TRBJ2-1	TGTGCCAGCAGCTTAGGACTATCCGGGAGTGAGCAGTTCTTC	CASSLGLSGSEQFF
few	TRBV10-3	.	TRBJ1-1	TGTGCCATCAGAAAGGGGATCTCGAACACTGAAGCTTTCTTT	CAIRKGISNTEAFF
once	TRBV30	.	TRBJ1-5	TGTGCCTGGTCACAGGGCTACGGACAGCCCCAGCATTTT	CAWSQGYGQPQHF
.	TRBV7-2	.	TRBJ1-4	TGTGCCAGCAGCTACTCCACAGGTTATAATGAAAAACTGTTTTTT	CASSYSTGYNEKLFF